This TCR beta chain was obtained from a study of cytomegalovirus exposure and HLA in healthy donors. In the PCR, 60 Vbeta and 13 Jbeta primers were used. Produced via immunoSEQ multiplex PCR; TCRdb's table is partial and in-frame only. The data contain about 99,000 clones, around 76% of them singletons. Germline loops: CDR1 MDHEN, CDR2 SYDVKM. With V trimmed by 5 bases and J by 5 bases, 6 bases remained unmatched. The CDR3 runs to 15 residues. The TCR originated in a woman aged 18-29 years in good health and CMV-seropositive. Sequencing was carried out using PBMCs. This chain joins TRBV28 and TRBJ1-5; 10 nucleotides align to TRBD1. CDR3 amino acids: CASSSLTGGYQPQHF. Written as DNA, the CDR3 is TGTGCCAGCAGTAGCCTGACAGGGGGCTATCAGCCCCAGCATTTT.